This T cell receptor beta chain is drawn from a study of blood T cell repertoires in COVID-19. Turning to the study itself: Specimens from acute and convalescent COVID-19 originated in the United States, Italy and Spain. The cDNA or gDNA used as material had been derived from T cells, B-cell-depleted T cells, or PBMCs.

Authors' processing steps: Estimated nucleated cell counts came from reference gene primer amplification. Produced via immunoSEQ multiplex PCR; TCRdb's table is partial and in-frame only. The V and J calls and clone size are taken from that table; D and trimming were inferred from the DNA. This repertoire shows about 380,000 clones, over 65% found once; its top ten account for more than 0.95%. This clone was recorded once. The receptor's source is a human donor with acute or convalescent COVID-19. The donor label of this sample is uncertain. Sequencing input: peripheral blood.

The chain's CDR3 is CASSPQAGAPPYEQYF. CDR3 DNA: TGTGCCAGCAGCCCACAGGCGGGGGCCCCTCCTTACGAGCAGTACTTC. The chain recombines TRBV3-1 (or the pseudogene TRBV3-2) with TRBJ2-7, with a possible D match to TRBD2 (7 bases). The germline V gene encodes CDR1 LGHDT and CDR2 YNNKEL (reference sequence). The CDR3 runs 16 residues. V was trimmed by 4 bases and J by 4 bases, leaving 20 bases between them.